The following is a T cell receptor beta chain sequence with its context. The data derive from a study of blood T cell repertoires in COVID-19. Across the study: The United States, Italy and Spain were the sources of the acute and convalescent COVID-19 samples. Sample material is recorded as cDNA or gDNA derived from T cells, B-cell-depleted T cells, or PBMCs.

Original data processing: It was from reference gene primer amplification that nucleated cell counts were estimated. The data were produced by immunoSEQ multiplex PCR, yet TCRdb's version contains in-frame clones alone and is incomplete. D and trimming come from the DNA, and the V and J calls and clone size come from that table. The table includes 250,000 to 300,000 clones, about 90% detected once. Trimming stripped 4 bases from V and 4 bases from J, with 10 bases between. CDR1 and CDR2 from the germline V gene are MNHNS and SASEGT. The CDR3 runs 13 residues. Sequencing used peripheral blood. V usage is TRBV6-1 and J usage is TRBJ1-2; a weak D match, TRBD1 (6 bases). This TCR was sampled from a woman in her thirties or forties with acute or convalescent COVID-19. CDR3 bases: TGTGCCAGCAGTGCAGCAGGGGCCTATGGCTACACCTTC. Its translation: CASSAAGAYGYTF.